This T cell receptor (beta chain) was sequenced in a study of vaccination and CD4 T cells after COVID-19. Study context: Nine convalescent cases were mild and one was severe, and all had been SARS-CoV-2 positive by nasal swab PCR.

Sequencing of cultured CD4+ T cell DNA used the Oncomine TCR Beta short-read assay. TCRdb ran MiXCR on the PCR reads and lists one entry per CDR3 protein. There are more than 10,000 distinct CDR3 sequences in the sample; 60% to 80% occur only once, and 20% to 25% lies in the top ten. Treatment noted: approximately 10-day PBMC culture with coronavirus spike peptide pools or control peptides (ViraFEST assay). In regard to this clonotype: The antigen is unknown.

Sample: CD4+ T cells from blood, cultured in vitro. This TCR derives from a human donor who had recovered from COVID-19.

CDR3 sequence: CASSYSTERVGNQPQHF. The CDR3 nucleotides are TGTGCCAGCAGTTACTCGACAGAGCGGGTTGGCAATCAGCCCCAGCATTTT. V gene TRBV6-2 or TRBV6-3 combines with J gene TRBJ1-5; possibly TRBD1 for D (5 bases). Trimming took 0 bases from V and 2 from J, leaving 14 bases between them. Germline V CDR1 and CDR2: MNHEY, SVGEGT. The CDR3 is 17 residues long.